The clone carrying this T cell receptor (beta chain) has only a few counts. These data belong to a study of T-cell reconstitution after alpha-beta-depleted transplantation in children. V lost 5 bases to trimming and J lost 4 bases; unmatched junction nucleotides: 8. Germline V lookup: CDR1 SGHRS, CDR2 YFSETQ. The CDR3 consists of 15 residues. A TCRbeta library incorporating unique molecular identifiers was prepared. TCRdb called the PCR reads again in MiXCR, with one record for every CDR3 protein. The sample yields some 200,000 distinct CDR3 sequences, approximately 8% seen once. The V call is TRBV5-1, the J call TRBJ2-3; 9 nucleotides match TRBD2. The sequencing used PBMCs, mostly from graft donor cells, collected 360 days after TCRalphabeta/CD19-depleted stem cell transplant. The clonotype was recovered from a male patient aged 2-10 years who had a stem cell transplant for acute myeloid leukemia, so the T cells may come from the graft donor. This CDR3 reads CASRWYSGGPDTQYF. DNA for the CDR3: TGCGCCAGCAGGTGGTATAGCGGGGGACCAGATACGCAGTATTTT.